One sample yielded the 26 T cell receptor beta chains listed below, sequenced in a study of T cell repertoires in cytomegalovirus infection (dated by TCRdb to 2018 to 2020). These reads were obtained on an Illumina HiSeq 1500. TCRdb trimmed the raw reads at Q25, called clones with MiXCR and kept productive beta chains. Each record represents a unique CDR3 protein, reported with the most common genes and DNA among its rows. The sample data list hundreds of thousands of distinct CDR3 sequences, and 33% of these were observed just once. The ten top clones hold around a sixth of the sample. No antigen has been assigned to these receptors. Reading the label with the study, this specimen's treatment or condition is: in vitro stimulation with specific CMV peptide epitopes to enrich CMV-specific T cells. The material sequenced was cultured PBMCs, taken from culture after CMV antigen stimulation. These receptors came from a human donor in good health (CMV status not recorded). Some clones in this sample may be carry-over from other donors' samples.

The rearrangement joins TRBV9 to TRBJ2-3; D not resolved. Per the germline V gene, CDR1 is SGDLS and CDR2 is YYNGEE. The CDR3 runs to 16 residues. The V end was cut by 5 bases, the J end by 2 bases, with 18 bases between. The CDR3 spells CASSAELHPATDTQYF. Here the CDR3 DNA reads TGTGCCAGCAGTGCTGAACTTCATCCAGCCACAGATACGCAGTATTTT.

This clonotype has at least ten counts. This chain connects TRBV28 to TRBJ2-7, with 12 positions matching TRBD2. CDR3 length: 16 residues. From germline, CDR1 is MDHEN and CDR2 SYDVKM. V trimming: 5 bases; J trimming: 1 base; junction bases outside the gene matches: 6. The CDR3 DNA reads TGTGCCAGCAGTATCCTGACTAGCGGGGGTTCCTACGAGCAGTACTTC. Residues: CASSILTSGGSYEQYF.

J is TRBJ2-2 and V is TRBV12-3 or TRBV12-4, with D tentatively TRBD2 (6 bases). This CDR3 region has 15 residues. V lost 4 bases and J 5 bases, leaving 14 bases between the germline ends. CDR3: CASSYGTPRTGELFF. The CDR3 DNA is TGTGCCAGCAGTTACGGGACTCCGCGAACCGGGGAGCTGTTTTTT.

This clonotype was counted between two and nine times. The rearrangement links TRBV7-9 to TRBJ2-2; D may be TRBD2 (5 bases). Trimming left V 5 bases short and J 0 bases short, with 13 bases between. The length of the CDR3 is 16 residues. CDR1 SEHNR and CDR2 FQNEAQ come from the germline V gene (reference sequence). CDR3 sequence reads: CASSLLSASNTGELFF. CDR3 nucleotides: TGTGCCAGCAGCCTGCTTAGCGCCTCGAACACCGGGGAGCTGTTTTTT. The variable domain in full, with the rest retrieved from reference TRBV7-9 and TRBJ2-2, is DTGVSQNPRHKITKRGQNVTFRCDPISEHNRLYWYRQTLGQGPEFLTYFQNEAQLEKSRLLSDRFSAERPKGSFSTLEIQRTEQGDSAMYLCASSLLSASNTGELFFGEGSRLTVL.

There are a few counts of this clonotype. The CDR3: CASSFNSGSETQYF. The CDR3, as DNA: TGTGCCAGCAGCTTCAATAGCGGGTCGGAGACCCAGTACTTC. The J gene is TRBJ2-5, the V gene TRBV7-2; 7 positions match TRBD2. This CDR3 is built from 14 residues. Germline V gene data show CDR1 as SGHTA and CDR2 as FQGNSA. The ends lost 3 bases at V and 5 bases at J; junction bases unmatched: 6.

In its sample, this clonotype was seen many times. This chain uses TRBV7-6 with TRBJ1-1; D remains unclear. The ends were cut back, 0 bases at V and 2 bases at J, with 10 bases in the middle. The CDR3 sequence is 15 residues long. Germline V gives CDR1 SGHVS, CDR2 FNYEAQ. The CDR3: CASSLALEINTEAFF. Here the CDR3 DNA reads TGTGCCAGCAGCTTAGCGTTAGAAATAAACACTGAAGCTTTCTTT.

The chain has TRBV5-4 and TRBJ2-7; 8 positions agree with TRBD2. There are 14 residues in the CDR3. Germline V lookup: CDR1 SGHNT, CDR2 YYREEE (reference sequence). The J segment lost 2 bases and the V segment lost 1 base, leaving 2 bases of the junction unmatched. The CDR3 sequence: CASSLREGPYEQYF. The CDR3 nucleotides read TGTGCCAGCAGCTTGCGGGAGGGCCCCTACGAGCAGTACTTC. Complete variable domain (other parts from reference TRBV5-4 and TRBJ2-7): ETGVTQSPTHLIKTRGQQVTLRCSSQSGHNTVSWYQQALGQGPQFIFQYYREEENGRGNFPPRFSGLQFPNYSSELNVNALELDDSALYLCASSLREGPYEQYFGPGTRLTVT.

This clonotype was counted only a few times. The chain combines TRBV28 with TRBJ1-1; D gene uncertain. This CDR3 region has 17 residues. The V gene's germline CDR1 is MDHEN and CDR2 SYDVKM. V dropped 8 bases and J dropped 1 base, with 23 bases sitting between them. CDR3 residues: CASSVLRRMDRNTEAFF. For the CDR3, the DNA is TGTGCCAGCTCGGTCCTTCGGAGGATGGACCGGAACACTGAAGCTTTCTTT.

CDR3 region: CASSTNLLRDNAQEQYF. The CDR3 bases are TGCGCCAGCAGCACGAATCTATTACGGGACAACGCTCAGGAGCAGTACTTC. The chain recombines TRBV4-1 with TRBJ2-7; D is perhaps TRBD1 (6 bases). Germline V CDR1 and CDR2: MGHRA, YSYEKL. V dropped 5 bases and J dropped 7 bases, with 27 bases sitting between them. The CDR3 has 17 amino acids.

The genes are TRBV5-5 and TRBJ1-5, with D perhaps TRBD1 (5 bases). The CDR3 has 14 residues. Germline assignment: CDR1 SGHKS and CDR2 YYEKEE (reference sequence). Trimming pared 0 bases from V and 7 bases from J, leaving 11 bases between. The CDR3 sequence is CASSLAQGGQPQHF. DNA of the CDR3: TGTGCCAGCAGCTTGGCCCAGGGAGGACAGCCCCAGCATTTT.

The CDR3 region has the DNA TGTGCCAGCAGTGAATCCGGGACAAGGGGATACACCTTC. This translates into CASSESGTRGYTF. The chain recombines TRBV6-1 with TRBJ1-2; possibly TRBD1 for D (6 bases). Trimming took off 2 bases at V and 11 bases at J, with 15 bases between the two ends. Per the germline V gene, CDR1 is MNHNS and CDR2 is SASEGT. The CDR3 is 13 residues long.

The chain uses TRBV27 and TRBJ2-5, with 14 nucleotides matching TRBD2. There are 16 residues in the CDR3. From germline, CDR1 is MNHEY and CDR2 SMNVEV (reference sequence). V was pared by 3 bases and J by 4 bases, with 4 bases of the junction left unmatched. CDR3 in amino acids: CASSFLGTSGGETQYF. The CDR3 DNA follows: TGTGCCAGCAGTTTTTTGGGGACTAGCGGGGGAGAGACCCAGTACTTC.

This clonotype was seen only a few times. This rearrangement joins TRBV7-9 to TRBJ2-5, with 12 bases identical to TRBD2. CDR1 is SEHNR and CDR2 is FQNEAQ in the germline V gene (reference sequence). J was trimmed by 0 bases and V by 5 bases; bases with no gene match: 7. This CDR3 is 17 amino acids long. CDR3 DNA: TGTGCCAGCAGCCCCCAGGGACTAGCGGGCTACCAAGAGACCCAGTACTTC. It yields the protein CASSPQGLAGYQETQYF.

This clonotype was observed many times. The V call is TRBV7-2, the J call TRBJ1-3, with D uncertain. Germline CDR1 is SGHTA and CDR2 is FQGNSA. CDR3 size: 15 residues. V was pared by 3 bases and J by 3 bases, with 12 bases between. This CDR3 is CASSLASGYGNTIYF. The CDR3 DNA reads TGTGCCAGCAGCTTGGCCTCTGGCTATGGAAACACCATATATTTT.

This clonotype was counted a few times. The chain combines TRBV5-4 with TRBJ2-7; 7 bases are a match to TRBD2. The trim removed 2 bases at V and 6 bases at J, leaving 8 bases unmatched. In germline, CDR1 is SGHNT, CDR2 YYREEE (reference sequence). This CDR3 comprises 14 residues. The DNA of the CDR3 is TGTGCCAGCAGCTTATGGGGCGGGGGAGGCGAGCAGTACTTC. Its translation: CASSLWGGGGEQYF.

This clonotype has a handful of counts. The chain couples TRBV11-1 to TRBJ1-1; 9 positions match TRBD1. This CDR3 has 15 amino acids. Trimming took 5 bases from V and 5 from J; bases not matched to a gene: 9. The germline CDR1 and CDR2 sequences are SGHAT and FQDESV (reference sequence). For the CDR3, the DNA is TGTGCCAGCAGCATACAGACAGGGGGAGGGACTGAAGCTTTCTTT. The encoded protein is CASSIQTGGGTEAFF.

This chain links TRBV20-1 with TRBJ1-5; unclear D gene. The V and J ends lost 0 bases and 6 bases respectively, with 15 bases between them. This CDR3 has 15 residues. Germline V gene sequence: CDR1 DFQATT, CDR2 SNEGSKA (reference sequence). The DNA for the CDR3 is TGCAGTGCTAGAGACCTGGATGTGGGAGGTCAGCCCCAGCATTTT. Protein sequence: CSARDLDVGGQPQHF.

This chain connects TRBV10-3 to TRBJ2-2; D ambiguous. This CDR3 spans 16 amino acids. Deletions cut 0 bases from V and 6 bases from J, with 14 bases between. CDR1 and CDR2 from the germline V gene are ENHRY and SYGVKD. The CDR3, as DNA: TGTGCCATCAGTGAGTCCAAGATAGCAGGAGCCGGGGAGCTGTTTTTT. Translation gives CAISESKIAGAGELFF.

Here the CDR3 reads CASSLAWPGRHEQYF. In DNA, the CDR3 is TGTGCCAGCAGCCTGGCATGGCCGGGACGCCACGAGCAGTACTTC. The chain is built from TRBV7-9 and TRBJ2-7, with D perhaps assigned TRBD1 or TRBD2 (5 bases each). CDR3 length: 15 residues. In germline, CDR1 is SEHNR, CDR2 FQNEAQ (reference sequence). With 5 bases removed from V and 5 bases from J, the gap between germline ends came to 19 bases.

The chain recombines TRBV7-8 with TRBJ1-2; D gene uncertain. The CDR3 is 14 amino acids. Germline CDR1 reads SGHVS; CDR2 reads FQNEAQ. Trimming removed 2 bases at V and 0 bases at J, with 7 bases between. CDR3 DNA: TGTGCCAGCAGCTTATCCCCAACTAACTATGGCTACACCTTC. This gives the protein CASSLSPTNYGYTF. Full variable domain (missing parts from reference TRBV7-8 and TRBJ1-2): GAGVSQSPRYKVAKRGQDVALRCDPISGHVSLFWYQQALGQGPEFLTYFQNEAQLDKSGLPSDRFFAERPEGSVSTLKIQRTQQEDSAVYLCASSLSPTNYGYTFGSGTRLTVV.

The chain joins TRBV20-1 to TRBJ2-7; TRBD2 aligns across 12 bases. The germline V gene has CDR1 DFQATT and CDR2 SNEGSKA (reference sequence). V shed 0 bases, J shed 4 bases, and the junction held 4 bases outside the gene matches. The CDR3 contains 15 residues. The CDR3 loop reads CSAREPSGGVYEQYF. The DNA of the CDR3 is TGCAGTGCTAGAGAGCCTAGCGGGGGGGTTTACGAGCAGTACTTC.

The CDR3 region has the DNA TGTGCCAGCAGTTCTAAAGGTAGCGGCATCCTCGAGCAGTACTTC. Translation: CASSSKGSGILEQYF. The chain carries TRBV6-2 or TRBV6-3 and TRBJ2-7; TRBD2 is a possible D gene (6 bases). The V and J ends lost 4 bases and 6 bases respectively, with 19 bases between them. This CDR3 contains 15 residues. Germline V gene data show CDR1 as MNHEY and CDR2 as SVGEGT.

This clonotype turned up a few times. The rearrangement joins TRBV7-9 to TRBJ2-3; 10 nucleotides agree with TRBD1. Germline V gives CDR1 SEHNR, CDR2 FQNEAQ (reference sequence). J was trimmed by 4 bases and V by 7 bases; bases with no gene match: 11. The CDR3 runs to 16 residues. This chain's CDR3 is CASNPPGTGVADTQYF. CDR3 DNA: TGTGCCAGCAACCCGCCCGGGACAGGGGTCGCAGATACGCAGTATTTT. Full variable domain (remainder filled in from reference TRBV7-9 and TRBJ2-3): DTGVSQNPRHKITKRGQNVTFRCDPISEHNRLYWYRQTLGQGPEFLTYFQNEAQLEKSRLLSDRFSAERPKGSFSTLEIQRTEQGDSAMYLCASNPPGTGVADTQYFGPGTRLTVL.

The chain is built from TRBV7-8 and TRBJ2-7; no clear D gene. V dropped 5 bases and J dropped 0 bases, with 11 bases sitting between them. This CDR3 has 14 residues. Germline V gene sequence: CDR1 SGHVS, CDR2 FQNEAQ. CDR3 amino acids: CASSPTRYSYEQYF. The CDR3 DNA is TGTGCCAGCAGCCCCACAAGGTACTCCTACGAGCAGTACTTC. The whole variable domain, filled in from reference TRBV7-8 and TRBJ2-7, reads GAGVSQSPRYKVAKRGQDVALRCDPISGHVSLFWYQQALGQGPEFLTYFQNEAQLDKSGLPSDRFFAERPEGSVSTLKIQRTQQEDSAVYLCASSPTRYSYEQYFGPGTRLTVT.

The chain couples TRBV20-1 to TRBJ2-2; D not certain. Trimming shortened V by 3 bases and J by 5 bases, and 4 bases separated the two germline ends. CDR3 size: 11 residues. Germline V gene sequence: CDR1 DFQATT, CDR2 SNEGSKA (reference sequence). In DNA, the CDR3 is TGCAGTGCTAGTAGGACCGGGGAGCTGTTTTTT. Its protein product is CSASRTGELFF.

This clonotype was counted between two and nine times. One end of the junction is discordant with germline, which a read error may explain. This chain links TRBV7-9 with TRBJ2-5; possible D gene TRBD2, 6 bases. The germline V gene has CDR1 SEHNR and CDR2 FQNEAQ (reference sequence). This CDR3 contains 11 residues. For the CDR3, the DNA is TGTGCCAGCAGCAATGGGGACTTGTCGAACTTC. This translates into CASSNGDLSNF.